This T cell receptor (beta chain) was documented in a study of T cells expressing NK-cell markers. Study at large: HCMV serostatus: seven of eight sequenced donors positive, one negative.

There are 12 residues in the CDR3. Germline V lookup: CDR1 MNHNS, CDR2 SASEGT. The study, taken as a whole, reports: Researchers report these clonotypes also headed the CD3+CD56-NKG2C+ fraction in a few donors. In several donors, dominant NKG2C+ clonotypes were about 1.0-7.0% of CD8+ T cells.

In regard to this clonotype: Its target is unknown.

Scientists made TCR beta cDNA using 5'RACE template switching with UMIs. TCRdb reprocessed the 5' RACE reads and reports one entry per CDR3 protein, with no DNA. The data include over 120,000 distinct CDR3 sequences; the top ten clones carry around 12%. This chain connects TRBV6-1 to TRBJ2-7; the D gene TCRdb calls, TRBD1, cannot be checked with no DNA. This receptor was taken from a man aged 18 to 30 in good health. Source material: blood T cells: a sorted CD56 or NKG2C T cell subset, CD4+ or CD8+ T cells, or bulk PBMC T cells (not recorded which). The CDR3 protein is CASSEQGSEQYF.